This T cell receptor (beta chain) was documented in a study of B cell selection in AIRE deficiency. The regulatory T cell sort gate was CD4+CD25hiCD127low/negative. Trimming at V came to 6 bases and at J to 3 bases, leaving 5 bases not matched to a gene. Per the germline V gene, CDR1 is MDHEN and CDR2 is SYDVKM. CDR3 length equals 14 residues. The repertoire was sequenced with immunoSEQ multiplex PCR; TCRdb's copy has only in-frame clones and lacks some. The repertoire consists of roughly 18,000 clones, with approximately 94% occurring once and the leading ten covering 0.75% to 0.9%. The genes are TRBV28 and TRBJ2-7; 10 nucleotides align to TRBD1. The origin of this receptor is a human donor in good health. Sequenced input: CD4+CD25+ Tregs sorted from PBMCs. DNA of the CDR3: TGTGCCAGCAGGGGGGGGACAGGGGTCTACGAGCAGTACTTC. Translated, it gives CASRGGTGVYEQYF.